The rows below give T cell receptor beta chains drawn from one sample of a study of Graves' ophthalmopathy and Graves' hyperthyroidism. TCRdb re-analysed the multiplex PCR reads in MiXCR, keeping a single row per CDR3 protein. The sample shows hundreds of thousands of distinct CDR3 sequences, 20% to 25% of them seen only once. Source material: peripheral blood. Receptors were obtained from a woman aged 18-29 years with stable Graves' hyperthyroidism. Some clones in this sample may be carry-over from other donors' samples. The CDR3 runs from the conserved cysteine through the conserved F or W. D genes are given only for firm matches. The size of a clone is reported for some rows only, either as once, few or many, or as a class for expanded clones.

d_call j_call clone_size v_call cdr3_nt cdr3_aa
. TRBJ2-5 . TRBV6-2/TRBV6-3 TGTGCCAGCAGTGAGGTCGACATCCAAGAGACCCAGTACTTC CASSEVDIQETQYF
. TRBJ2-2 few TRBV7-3 TGTGCCAGCAGCTCCCAGGGCGGAGGCACCGGGGAGCTGTTTTTT CASSSQGGGTGELFF
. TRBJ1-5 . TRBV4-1 TGCGCCAGCAGCCAACCTAGTCAGGCCCAGCATTTT CASSQPSQAQHF
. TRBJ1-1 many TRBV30 TGTGCCTGGAGTGTAACTACACGGTGGTCTTTCTTT CAWSVTTRWSFF
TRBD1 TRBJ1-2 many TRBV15 TGTGCCACCAGCACCGGGACAGGGGTTAATGGCTACACCTTC CATSTGTGVNGYTF
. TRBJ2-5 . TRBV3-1 TGTGCCAGCAGCCAAGACCAAACTATCTTTGGGGGGACCCAAGAGACCCAGTACTTC CASSQDQTIFGGTQETQYF
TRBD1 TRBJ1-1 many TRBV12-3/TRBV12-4 TGTGCCAGCACCTTAGGGAAGGGGGCGTCGAACACTGAAGCTTTCTTT CASTLGKGASNTEAFF
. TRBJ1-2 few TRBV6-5 TGTGCCAGCAGTTACCACGGAGCTAACTATGGCTACACCTTC CASSYHGANYGYTF
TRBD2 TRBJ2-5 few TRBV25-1 TGTGCCAGCAGTGAAGGGGGGGGTGGTCCAGAGACCCAGTACTTC CASSEGGGGPETQYF
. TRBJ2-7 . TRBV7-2 TGTGCCAGCAGCTTAGCCGGCTCTGGGCGAGCCTACGAGCAGTACTTC CASSLAGSGRAYEQYF
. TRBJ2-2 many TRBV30 TGTGCCTGGAGGGAAGCCCCCGAGGACGTGTGGAACACCGGGGAGCTGTTTTTT CAWREAPEDVWNTGELFF
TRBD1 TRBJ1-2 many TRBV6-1 TGTGCCAGCAGCAGCGGACAGGGAGGTAGTGGCTACACCTTC CASSSGQGGSGYTF
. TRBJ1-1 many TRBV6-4 TGTGCCAGCAGGATGACGAGGAACACTGAAGCTTTCTTT CASRMTRNTEAFF
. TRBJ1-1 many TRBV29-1 TGCAGCGTTTCGGTGAACACTGAAGCTTTCTTT CSVSVNTEAFF
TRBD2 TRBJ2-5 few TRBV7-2 TGTGCCAGCAGAGTGTACGGGGGGCAAGAGACCCAGTACTTC CASRVYGGQETQYF
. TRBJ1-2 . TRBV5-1 TGCGCCAGCAGCTTGCGTCAGCACACCAGATACTATGGCTACACCTTC CASSLRQHTRYYGYTF
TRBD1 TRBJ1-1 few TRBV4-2 TGTGCCAGCAGCCCACAGGGGGGGCGAAACACTGAAGCTTTCTTT CASSPQGGRNTEAFF
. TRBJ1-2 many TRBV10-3 TGTGCCATCAGACTAGAAGGGGGACCGCGCTATTATGGCTACACCTTC CAIRLEGGPRYYGYTF
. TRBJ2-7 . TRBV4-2 TGTGCCATCAGCCTCTCGGAACAGGGAAACGAGCAGTACTTC CAISLSEQGNEQYF
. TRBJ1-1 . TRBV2 TGTGCCAGCAGTGAACTTGGGACACAGAACACTGAAGCTTTCTTT CASSELGTQNTEAFF
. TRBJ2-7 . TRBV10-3 TGTGCCATCAGTGAGTCTAACTTTGGGTACGAGCAGTACTTC CAISESNFGYEQYF
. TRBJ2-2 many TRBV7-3 TGTGCCAGCAGCTCCCAAGTGACCGGGGAGCTGTTTTTT CASSSQVTGELFF
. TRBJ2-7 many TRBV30 TGTGCCTGGAGTGCGTTCCCGGGGAGCTACGAGCAGTACTTC CAWSAFPGSYEQYF
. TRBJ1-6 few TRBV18 TGTGCCAGCTCACCGGACAGAATTACGGCACCCCTCCACTTT CASSPDRITAPLHF
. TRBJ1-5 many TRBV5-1 TGCGCCAGCGCTCAGAATTCCAATCAGCCCCAGCATTTT CASAQNSNQPQHF
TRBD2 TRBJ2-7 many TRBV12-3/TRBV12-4 TGTGCCAGCAGCCCGATAGCGGGAGGCGAGCAGTACTTC CASSPIAGGEQYF
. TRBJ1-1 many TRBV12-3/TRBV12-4 TGTGCCAGCAGCCCTAACCCGGCCGGGAACACTGAAGCTTTCTTT CASSPNPAGNTEAFF
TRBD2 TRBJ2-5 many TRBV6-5 TGTGCCAGCAGAATTATCGACGGGGGAGGGAAAGAGACCCAGTACTTC CASRIIDGGGKETQYF